The 5 T cell receptor beta chains reported below all come from one sample, sequenced in a study of T cell responses to AZD1222 COVID-19 vaccine. Measured with immunoSEQ multiplex PCR; TCRdb has only the in-frame clones, and not every one. This sample carries some 200,000 clones, over 85% of them seen once, and the ten largest clones take around 4%. Sample: peripheral blood, taken on day 0 of AZD1222 vaccination. The receptors were gathered from an adult in good health.

As regards this clone: The sample carries other DNA sequences with the same CDR3. The V gene is TRBV11-2, the J gene TRBJ2-7; D may be TRBD1 (6 bases). CDR3 length: 14 residues. V lost 5 bases to trimming and J lost 0 bases, with 11 bases between them. Germline CDR1 is SGHAT and CDR2 is FQNNGV. Here the CDR3 DNA reads TGTGCCAGCAGCCTCGGACAGAGCTCCTACGAGCAGTACTTC. It specifies CASSLGQSSYEQYF.

The chain uses TRBV24-1 and TRBJ2-1; 7 bases map to TRBD1. Germline V gene lookup returns CDR1 KGHDR and CDR2 SFDVKD. The CDR3 is 13 amino acids. The V segment lost 12 bases and the J segment 7 bases; nucleotides outside the gene matches: 11. CDR3 sequence: CAVRQGRGNEQFF. Written as DNA, the CDR3 is TGTGCCGTACGACAGGGAAGAGGGAATGAGCAGTTCTTC.

The chain employs TRBV5-6 and TRBJ1-5; 7 bases agree with TRBD1. The germline gives CDR1 SGHDT, CDR2 YYEEEE. Trimming removed 5 bases from V and 6 bases from J; junction bases left unmatched: 11. The CDR3 runs 15 residues. The CDR3 nucleotides are TGTGCCAGCAGTCCAAGGGCAGGGGGTCCTCAGCCCCAGCATTTT. Translation: CASSPRAGGPQPQHF.

This clone showed up just once. J is TRBJ2-1 and V is TRBV19, with 7 nucleotides matching TRBD1. This CDR3 region has 15 residues. Germline V lookup: CDR1 LNHDA, CDR2 SQIVND (reference sequence). The trim removed 6 bases at V and 3 bases at J, leaving 8 bases unmatched. The chain's CDR3 is CASSEGAFDYNEQFF. In DNA, the CDR3 is TGTGCCAGTAGCGAGGGGGCGTTCGACTACAATGAGCAGTTCTTC.

CDR3 bases: TGCGCCAGCAGTGCCGGGAGCTCGGATACGCAGTATTTT. Translated, it gives CASSAGSSDTQYF. The V call is TRBV10-1, the J call TRBJ2-3, with a tentative D call TRBD2 (6 bases). CDR1 and CDR2 from the germline V gene are WNHNN and SYGVQD (reference sequence). V shed 4 bases and J shed 6 bases, with 11 bases lying between them. The CDR3 is 13 amino acids.